This is a list of T cell receptor beta chains from one sample in a study of blood T cell repertoires in COVID-19. Profiled with immunoSEQ multiplex PCR; TCRdb holds only in-frame clones, not every one. The sample lists over 350,000 clones, around 87% occurring once. Sequencing was carried out using PBMCs or T cells enriched from blood (not recorded which). These receptors were collected from a woman in her 30s with acute COVID-19. Both conserved end residues are part of each CDR3. A D gene is named only where the DNA matches it firmly. Clone size is stated in some rows and not others, as once, few, many or a class when expanded.

clone_size	v_call	j_call	d_call	cdr3_nt	cdr3_aa
.	TRBV6-5	TRBJ1-5	.	TGTGCCAGCAGCCCAGGACAGCTCTCCAATCAGCCCCAGCATTTT	CASSPGQLSNQPQHF
.	TRBV2	TRBJ2-7	TRBD2	TGTGCCAGCAGTGGAGCGGGGGCCAGACTCTCCTACGAGCAGTACTTC	CASSGAGARLSYEQYF
many	TRBV19	TRBJ1-2	.	TGTGCCAGTAGTATTTTCGGGGGGAACTATGGCTACACCTTC	CASSIFGGNYGYTF
.	TRBV27	TRBJ1-6	.	TGTGCCAGCAGTTCATTCTATAATTCACCCCTCCACTTT	CASSSFYNSPLHF
.	TRBV19	TRBJ1-5	TRBD1	TGTGCCAGTAGCCCGGACAGGGGAGTAAGCAATCAGCCCCAGCATTTT	CASSPDRGVSNQPQHF
.	TRBV7-2	TRBJ2-1	TRBD2	TGTGCCAGCAGCTCCTACCCCCCGCGGCGGGGGGCGAACAATGAGCAGTTCTTC	CASSSYPPRRGANNEQFF
.	TRBV5-1	TRBJ2-3	TRBD1	TGCGCCAGCAGCACCCGGACAGGGGATTACACAGATACGCAGTATTTT	CASSTRTGDYTDTQYF
.	TRBV11-2	TRBJ1-2	TRBD1	TGTGCCAGCAGTAAGGACAGGGGCTATGGCTACACCTTC	CASSKDRGYGYTF
.	TRBV12-3/TRBV12-4	TRBJ1-1	TRBD1	TGTGCCAGCAGCCGCGGGACAGTCACTGAAGCTTTCTTT	CASSRGTVTEAFF
.	TRBV5-8	TRBJ1-4	.	TGTGCCAGCAGTACGAGGGGAGGAAATGAAAAACTGTTTTTT	CASSTRGGNEKLFF
.	TRBV6-5	TRBJ1-6	.	TGTGCCAGCAGTTACCAAACCACTAGGGATAATTCACCCCTCCACTTT	CASSYQTTRDNSPLHF
once	TRBV19	TRBJ1-2	.	TGTGCCAGTAGGCAGGTCACAGGAATTGGAGCCTATGGCTACACCTTC	CASRQVTGIGAYGYTF
.	TRBV19	TRBJ2-2	.	TGTGCCAGTCGGGTGAACACCGGGGAGCTGTTTTTT	CASRVNTGELFF
.	TRBV19	TRBJ2-5	.	TGTGCCAGTAGATCGGCAGGGTGGCAAGAGACCCAGTACTTC	CASRSAGWQETQYF
.	TRBV27	TRBJ2-7	.	TGTGCCAGCAGTTTAAATCACAGGGGGGGCTCCTACGAGCAGTACTTC	CASSLNHRGGSYEQYF
.	TRBV9	TRBJ1-3	.	TGTGCCAGCAGCGTAGCCCAGGGAGGGTTAAACACCATATATTTT	CASSVAQGGLNTIYF
.	TRBV25-1	TRBJ1-1	.	TGTGCCAGCGGCCCAGGGGATGCGATCACTGAAGCTTTCTTT	CASGPGDAITEAFF
.	TRBV7-9	TRBJ2-1	.	TGTGCCAGCAGCTTTGGGGGGTGGAATGAGCAGTTCTTC	CASSFGGWNEQFF
.	TRBV4-1	TRBJ2-1	TRBD1	TGCGCCAGCAGCCAAGGGACAGGGATATATGAGCAGTTCTTC	CASSQGTGIYEQFF
.	TRBV19	TRBJ1-3	.	TGTGCAACCTCAGACAGGTTCGGTTTCAGCTCTGGAAACACCATATATTTT	CATSDRFGFSSGNTIYF
.	TRBV2	TRBJ1-3	.	TGTGCCAGCAGTGTCGGCAGGGCCTCTGGAAACACCATATATTTT	CASSVGRASGNTIYF
once	TRBV6-5	TRBJ1-1	.	TGTGCCAGCAGTTACTCGGGGGGGGTGAAGAACACTGAAGCTTTCTTT	CASSYSGGVKNTEAFF
.	TRBV30	TRBJ2-7	.	TGTGCCTGGAGGACAAGGGGGTTCTACGAGCAGTACTTC	CAWRTRGFYEQYF
.	TRBV30	TRBJ2-7	TRBD1	TGTGCCTGGAGCCTACAGGGGTCCGAGCAGTACTTC	CAWSLQGSEQYF
.	TRBV11-2	TRBJ2-7	.	TGTGCCAGCAGCCCCGACATCTCCAGTGACTACGAGCAGTACTTC	CASSPDISSDYEQYF
.	TRBV2	TRBJ1-1	.	TGTGCCAGCAGCGCCAGGGGTACGAACACTGAAGCTTTCTTT	CASSARGTNTEAFF
.	TRBV14	TRBJ2-7	.	TGTGCCAGCAGCCCCTTAAATATCTACGAGCAGTACTTC	CASSPLNIYEQYF
once	TRBV6-2/TRBV6-3	TRBJ1-6	TRBD1	TGTGCCAGCAGCCCAGGACAGGGAAATTCACCCCTCCACTTT	CASSPGQGNSPLHF
.	TRBV5-6	TRBJ2-4	.	TGTGCCAGCAGCAAGTGGCGGCAGGGGTTAGACATTCAGTACTTC	CASSKWRQGLDIQYF
.	TRBV14	TRBJ1-3	.	TGTGCCAGCAGCCACAACAGGGCCTCCGGTGGAAACACCATATATTTT	CASSHNRASGGNTIYF
.	TRBV19	TRBJ2-1	TRBD1	TGTGCCAGTACGGGATATCAGGGGGTTTACAATGAGCAGTTCTTC	CASTGYQGVYNEQFF
.	TRBV2	TRBJ2-7	.	TGTGCCAGCAGTGTCGCGAGAACCATCTCCGAGCAGTACTTC	CASSVARTISEQYF
.	TRBV27	TRBJ2-1	.	TGTGCCAGCAGTTTATCCGCGGGGAGTAACAATGAGCAGTTCTTC	CASSLSAGSNNEQFF
.	TRBV7-8	TRBJ1-2	.	TGTGCCTCATTGGGGGCAGGGATTCCCTATGGCTACACCTTC	CASLGAGIPYGYTF